The rows below give T cell receptor beta chains drawn from one sample of a study of blood T cell repertoires in COVID-19. Produced via immunoSEQ multiplex PCR; TCRdb's table is partial and in-frame only. The sample holds around 120,000 clones, about 87% seen once. Sequenced input: peripheral blood. Source of these receptors: a woman between 65 and 79 years old with acute or convalescent COVID-19. Both conserved end residues are part of each CDR3. The D gene is left open where the match is weak. Size values are once, few and many counts, or a class for expanded clones, and some rows have none.

d_call j_call clone_size v_call cdr3_aa cdr3_nt
NA TRBJ2-7 NA TRBV30 CAWSESSYEQYF TGTGCCTGGAGCGAGAGCTCCTACGAGCAGTACTTC
TRBD2 TRBJ2-1 NA TRBV15 CATSRGQRAGGYNEQFF TGTGCCACCAGCAGAGGGCAGAGAGCGGGGGGTTACAATGAGCAGTTCTTC
TRBD1 TRBJ1-5 NA TRBV2 CASRNTGGRQPQHF TGTGCCAGCAGAAATACAGGGGGGAGACAGCCCCAGCATTTT
NA TRBJ2-7 NA TRBV19 CASSVFPTYEQYF TGTGCCAGTAGTGTCTTTCCTACCTACGAGCAGTACTTC
TRBD1 TRBJ1-5 NA TRBV6-2/TRBV6-3 CASSYSRDSRHSNQPQHF TGTGCCAGCAGTTACTCCCGGGACAGTAGACATAGCAATCAGCCCCAGCATTTT
NA TRBJ1-5 NA TRBV3-1/TRBV3-2 CASSQDYRQGTQPQHF TGTGCCAGCAGCCAAGATTATCGCCAGGGGACGCAGCCCCAGCATTTT
TRBD1 TRBJ1-1 NA TRBV5-1 CASSLGGRGLEFREAFF TGCGCCAGCAGCTTGGGGGGCAGGGGGCTTGAATTCCGTGAAGCTTTCTTT
NA TRBJ1-5 NA TRBV18 CASSPRPVNQPQHF TGTGCCAGCTCACCACGCCCAGTTAATCAGCCCCAGCATTTT
TRBD1 TRBJ2-7 NA TRBV28 CASSPTGTGADYEQYF TGTGCCAGCAGCCCAACCGGGACAGGGGCCGACTACGAGCAGTACTTC
NA TRBJ2-7 NA TRBV7-9 CASSLLDTRSYEQYF TGTGCCAGCAGCTTACTGGACACCCGCTCCTACGAGCAGTACTTC
NA TRBJ2-7 NA TRBV6-1 CASSETEHSYEQYF TGTGCCAGCAGTGAAACGGAGCACTCCTACGAGCAGTACTTC
NA TRBJ2-1 NA TRBV19 CASTAQVDSYEQFF TGTGCCAGTACGGCGCAGGTGGATTCTTATGAGCAGTTCTTC
NA TRBJ2-3 NA TRBV11-3 CASSLSGPPGRTDTQYF TGTGCCAGCAGCTTAAGCGGCCCCCCTGGCCGGACAGATACGCAGTATTTT
NA TRBJ2-1 NA TRBV19 CASKGEIRAEQFF TGTGCCAGTAAAGGGGAAATAAGGGCTGAGCAGTTCTTC
NA TRBJ2-7 NA TRBV3-1/TRBV3-2 CASSQDPGSSYEQYF TGTGCCAGCAGCCAAGATCCGGGTAGCTCCTACGAGCAGTACTTC
NA TRBJ1-1 NA TRBV7-2 CASTLGPRSTEAFF TGTGCCAGCACCCTTGGGCCCCGAAGCACTGAAGCTTTCTTT
TRBD1 TRBJ2-7 NA TRBV6-5 CASSLQGLGYEQYF TGTGCCAGCAGTTTACAGGGGTTGGGTTACGAGCAGTACTTC
TRBD2 TRBJ2-1 once TRBV27 CASRPFSGVTYNEQFF TGTGCCAGCAGGCCTTTCAGCGGGGTTACCTACAATGAGCAGTTCTTC
NA TRBJ2-5 once TRBV3-1/TRBV3-2 CASSRRQGQETQYF TGTGCCAGCAGCCGACGGCAGGGCCAAGAGACCCAGTACTTC
NA TRBJ1-5 NA TRBV5-1 CASSQLGGDNQPQHF TGCGCCAGCAGCCAATTAGGGGGGGACAATCAGCCCCAGCATTTT
NA TRBJ1-1 NA TRBV29-1 CSVEAGGGTEAFF TGCAGCGTTGAAGCGGGGGGAGGGACTGAAGCTTTCTTT
TRBD1 TRBJ1-5 NA TRBV29-1 CSVGGGGQPQHF TGCAGCGTTGGTGGAGGGGGCCAGCCCCAGCATTTT
NA TRBJ1-1 NA TRBV28 CASSLFAGDTEAFF TGTGCCAGCAGTTTATTCGCGGGGGACACTGAAGCTTTCTTT
TRBD1 TRBJ1-2 NA TRBV2 CASSGLQGTNYGYTF TGTGCCAGCAGTGGATTACAGGGGACCAACTATGGCTACACCTTC
TRBD2 TRBJ2-1 once TRBV5-1 CASSFERGAQFEQFF TGCGCCAGCAGCTTCGAGCGGGGGGCCCAGTTTGAGCAGTTCTTC
NA TRBJ2-3 NA TRBV6-5 CASSSPRAFTDTQYF TGTGCCAGCAGTTCCCCCAGGGCCTTCACAGATACGCAGTATTTT
TRBD1 TRBJ1-4 NA TRBV6-5 CASRQTGGNEKLFF TGTGCCAGCAGGCAGACAGGGGGTAATGAAAAACTGTTTTTT
TRBD1 TRBJ1-1 NA TRBV6-5 CASIDGGGMNTEAFF TGTGCCAGCATCGATGGAGGGGGCATGAACACTGAAGCTTTCTTT
NA TRBJ2-7 NA TRBV2 CASSEAELPLYEQYF TGTGCCAGCAGTGAAGCGGAGTTACCCCTCTACGAGCAGTACTTC